This T cell receptor beta chain is drawn from a study of T cells expressing NK-cell markers. This CDR3 has 17 amino acids. The germline gives CDR1 MNHEY, CDR2 SMNVEV (reference sequence). TCRdb reprocessed the 5' RACE reads and keeps a single row for each CDR3 protein, giving no DNA. This sample's table has roughly 170,000 distinct CDR3 sequences. The chain uses TRBV27 and TRBJ1-5; TCRdb lists TRBD1, though no DNA is available to test this call. Sequenced: blood T cells: a sorted CD56 or NKG2C T cell subset, CD4+ or CD8+ T cells, or bulk PBMC T cells (not recorded which). This clonotype originated in a woman between 18 and 70 years old in good health. The chain's CDR3 is CASRDRSLGYSNQPQHF.